This TCR beta chain was captured in a study of blood T cell repertoires in COVID-19. Across the study: PBMCs, B-cell-depleted T cells, or T cells were the source of the cDNA or gDNA that made up the material.

This clone was seen a single time. In the authors' workflow: Amplification of reference gene primers provided the estimated nucleated cell counts. Clones were sequenced by immunoSEQ multiplex PCR, and TCRdb holds only the in-frame ones, with some missing. From that table come the V and J calls and clone size; the DNA was used to work out D and trimming. This sample has about 210,000 clones, with 65% to 85% found just once. V was clipped by 0 bases and J by 0 bases, with 9 bases between them. The germline V gene has CDR1 MNHEY and CDR2 SVGAGI. This CDR3 has 16 residues. Sequenced material: peripheral blood. This sequence was found in a human donor in a cohort sampled during active COVID-19. The chain joins TRBV6-5 to TRBJ1-3; the D gene is possibly TRBD1 (5 bases). Here the CDR3 DNA reads TGTGCCAGCAGTTACTCAGGGGTCTTCTCTGGAAACACCATATATTTT. This translates into CASSYSGVFSGNTIYF.